A selection of T cell receptor beta chains follows, all from one sample in a study of immune cell composition in non-small cell lung cancer. TCRdb keeps only in-frame clones here, not all; method: immunoSEQ multiplex PCR. The sample consists of around 2,800 clones, around 70% of them appearing once. The specimen sequenced was lung tumor tissue. The receptor source for this set is a human donor with non-small cell lung cancer. The CDR3 runs from the conserved cysteine through the conserved F or W. D genes are given only for firm matches. Clone sizes are given selectively: once, few, many, or a class where the clone is expanded.

D: TRBD1; size: NA; V: TRBV11-3; J: TRBJ2-5; CDR3: CASSLGTDQETQYF; DNA: TGTGCCAGCAGCTTGGGGACAGACCAAGAGACCCAGTACTTC
D: TRBD2; size: NA; V: TRBV29-1; J: TRBJ2-3; CDR3: CSVEERGGSDTQYF; DNA: TGCAGCGTTGAGGAGCGGGGAGGGTCAGATACGCAGTATTTT
D: TRBD1; size: NA; V: TRBV6-5; J: TRBJ2-1; CDR3: CASSYDGTGFGIEQFF; DNA: TGTGCCAGCAGTTACGACGGGACAGGTTTCGGGATTGAGCAGTTCTTC
D: NA; size: once; V: TRBV19; J: TRBJ2-7; CDR3: CASSIGGLGHEQYF; DNA: TGTGCCAGTAGTATCGGGGGTCTGGGTCACGAGCAGTACTTC
D: TRBD1; size: NA; V: TRBV2; J: TRBJ1-5; CDR3: CASSPGTGGGNQPQHF; DNA: TGTGCCAGCAGTCCCGGAACAGGGGGCGGCAATCAGCCCCAGCATTTT
D: TRBD1; size: NA; V: TRBV4-1; J: TRBJ2-7; CDR3: CASSRGTGQTYEQYF; DNA: TGCGCCAGCAGCCGCGGGACAGGTCAAACCTACGAGCAGTACTTC
D: TRBD1; size: NA; V: TRBV28; J: TRBJ2-1; CDR3: CASSHRGIPNNEQFF; DNA: TGTGCCAGCAGTCACAGGGGGATTCCAAACAATGAGCAGTTCTTC
D: TRBD1; size: NA; V: TRBV6-1; J: TRBJ2-1; CDR3: CASSKPRTGIEQFF; DNA: TGTGCCAGCAGTAAGCCCCGGACAGGCATTGAGCAGTTCTTC
D: TRBD2; size: NA; V: TRBV7-3; J: TRBJ2-2; CDR3: CASSLSGGGTGELFF; DNA: TGTGCCAGCAGCTTATCGGGAGGGGGCACCGGGGAGCTGTTTTTT
D: NA; size: NA; V: TRBV6-6; J: TRBJ1-1; CDR3: CASSTTPGKTEAFF; DNA: TGTGCCAGCAGTACGACTCCCGGGAAGACTGAAGCTTTCTTT
D: TRBD2; size: NA; V: TRBV11-1; J: TRBJ2-1; CDR3: CASSLVAGNNEQFF; DNA: TGTGCCAGCAGCTTAGTAGCGGGTAACAATGAGCAGTTCTTC
D: NA; size: few; V: TRBV29-1; J: TRBJ2-2; CDR3: CSVAREGTGELFF; DNA: TGCAGCGTTGCCAGGGAAGGCACCGGGGAGCTGTTTTTT
D: TRBD1; size: once; V: TRBV4-1; J: TRBJ2-2; CDR3: CASSLRQGADTGELFF; DNA: TGCGCCAGCAGCCTCCGACAGGGGGCAGACACCGGGGAGCTGTTTTTT
D: TRBD1; size: NA; V: TRBV9; J: TRBJ2-7; CDR3: CASSAGQGAGSYEQYF; DNA: TGTGCCAGCAGCGCCGGACAGGGGGCTGGGTCCTACGAGCAGTACTTC
D: TRBD1; size: few; V: TRBV19; J: TRBJ1-5; CDR3: CASSTLLTGYQPQHF; DNA: TGTGCCAGTAGTACCCTCTTGACAGGGTATCAGCCCCAGCATTTT
D: NA; size: NA; V: TRBV2; J: TRBJ1-1; CDR3: CASSVGRVATEAFF; DNA: TGTGCCAGCAGTGTGGGCAGGGTGGCCACTGAAGCTTTCTTT
D: TRBD1; size: NA; V: TRBV4-1; J: TRBJ1-6; CDR3: CASSQDIPRTGRSYNSPLHF; DNA: TGCGCCAGCAGCCAAGATATCCCTAGGACAGGCCGCTCCTATAATTCACCCCTCCACTTT
D: TRBD1; size: NA; V: TRBV19; J: TRBJ1-5; CDR3: CASIRRTGRGYSNQPQHF; DNA: TGTGCCAGTATCCGAAGGACAGGTCGGGGCTATAGCAATCAGCCCCAGCATTTT
D: NA; size: few; V: TRBV7-2; J: TRBJ2-5; CDR3: CASSPTGPETQYF; DNA: TGTGCCAGCAGCCCTACAGGACCAGAGACCCAGTACTTC
D: TRBD2; size: NA; V: TRBV7-9; J: TRBJ2-3; CDR3: CASSLIGGGNSDTQYF; DNA: TGTGCCAGCAGCTTAATCGGCGGGGGGAACTCAGATACGCAGTATTTT
D: TRBD2; size: NA; V: TRBV6-1; J: TRBJ2-5; CDR3: CARTGEGSGRSQYF; DNA: TGTGCCAGGACCGGGGAGGGGTCGGGCCGAAGCCAGTACTTC
D: NA; size: NA; V: TRBV5-1; J: TRBJ2-2; CDR3: CASGLYTGELFF; DNA: TGCGCCAGCGGACTTTACACCGGGGAGCTGTTTTTT
D: TRBD2; size: NA; V: TRBV23-1; J: TRBJ2-2; CDR3: CASGSSGRGTGELFF; DNA: TGCGCCAGCGGATCTAGCGGGAGGGGCACCGGGGAGCTGTTTTTT
D: TRBD1; size: NA; V: TRBV18; J: TRBJ2-1; CDR3: CASSPPAGQGTSNEQFF; DNA: TGTGCCAGCTCACCACCCGCAGGACAGGGTACGAGCAATGAGCAGTTCTTC
D: NA; size: once; V: TRBV29-1; J: TRBJ1-2; CDR3: CSAGGGGDGYTF; DNA: TGCAGCGCTGGAGGTGGGGGGGATGGCTACACCTTC
D: NA; size: NA; V: TRBV6-6; J: TRBJ2-1; CDR3: CASRHDSLVYNEQFF; DNA: TGTGCCAGCAGACATGATAGCTTGGTCTACAATGAGCAGTTCTTC
D: TRBD1; size: few; V: TRBV4-1; J: TRBJ1-1; CDR3: CASSHRDRGGTEAFF; DNA: TGCGCCAGCAGCCACCGGGACAGGGGAGGAACTGAAGCTTTCTTT
D: TRBD1; size: NA; V: TRBV30; J: TRBJ2-7; CDR3: CAWSPRDRAYEQYF; DNA: TGCGCCTGGAGCCCCCGGGACAGGGCATACGAGCAGTACTTC
D: TRBD1; size: NA; V: TRBV5-1; J: TRBJ1-1; CDR3: CASSRTGWDTEAFF; DNA: TGCGCCAGCAGCAGGACAGGGTGGGACACTGAAGCTTTCTTT
D: TRBD1; size: NA; V: TRBV30; J: TRBJ1-3; CDR3: CAWSPDRARGNTIYF; DNA: TGTGCCTGGAGTCCGGACAGGGCAAGGGGAAACACCATATATTTT
D: TRBD1; size: NA; V: TRBV4-2; J: TRBJ2-5; CDR3: CASSQERTGGSETQYF; DNA: TGTGCCAGCAGCCAAGAGCGGACAGGGGGGTCAGAGACCCAGTACTTC
D: NA; size: NA; V: TRBV4-3; J: TRBJ1-1; CDR3: CASSREIGVTEAFF; DNA: TGCGCCAGCAGCCGGGAAATCGGGGTCACTGAAGCTTTCTTT
D: NA; size: once; V: TRBV15; J: TRBJ2-3; CDR3: CATSKDSLSTDTQYF; DNA: TGTGCCACCAGCAAGGACAGCCTTAGCACAGATACGCAGTATTTT
D: NA; size: NA; V: TRBV13; J: TRBJ1-1; CDR3: CASSPLDSPEAFF; DNA: TGTGCCAGCAGCCCCTTGGACAGCCCAGAAGCTTTCTTT
D: TRBD1; size: NA; V: TRBV19; J: TRBJ1-2; CDR3: CASSTSRQGSNYGYTF; DNA: TGTGCCAGTAGTACCAGTCGACAGGGATCTAACTATGGCTACACCTTC
D: NA; size: NA; V: TRBV27; J: TRBJ1-5; CDR3: CASSSQGRQPQHF; DNA: TGTGCCAGCAGTTCACAGGGTCGCCAGCCCCAGCATTTT
D: TRBD1; size: NA; V: TRBV6-5; J: TRBJ2-7; CDR3: CASIGTGYEQYF; DNA: TGTGCCAGCATTGGGACAGGCTACGAGCAGTACTTC
D: NA; size: NA; V: TRBV7-9; J: TRBJ2-5; CDR3: CASSLGAPQETQYF; DNA: TGTGCCAGCAGCTTAGGGGCACCACAAGAGACCCAGTACTTC
D: TRBD1; size: NA; V: TRBV7-9; J: TRBJ2-3; CDR3: CASSTGVGSTDTQYF; DNA: TGTGCCAGCAGCACAGGGGTCGGCAGCACAGATACGCAGTATTTT
D: NA; size: NA; V: TRBV12-1; J: TRBJ2-3; CDR3: CASSERDTYTDTQYF; DNA: TGTGCCAGCAGCGAACGGGACACCTACACAGATACGCAGTATTTT
D: NA; size: NA; V: TRBV12-5; J: TRBJ2-7; CDR3: CASGLGPPSSYEQYF; DNA: TGTGCTAGTGGTTTGGGGCCTCCTAGCTCCTACGAGCAGTACTTC
D: NA; size: NA; V: TRBV21-1; J: TRBJ2-7; CDR3: CASSPAQGFRQYF; DNA: TGTGCCAGCAGCCCGGCCCAGGGTTTTCGGCAGTACTTC
D: NA; size: few; V: TRBV7-9; J: TRBJ1-5; CDR3: CASSLDGFNQPQHF; DNA: TGTGCCAGCAGCTTAGACGGGTTCAATCAGCCCCAGCATTTT
D: NA; size: once; V: TRBV6-5; J: TRBJ2-1; CDR3: CASSYSIFLAVEQFF; DNA: TGTGCCAGCAGTTACTCGATCTTCCTAGCCGTTGAGCAGTTCTTC
D: TRBD1; size: NA; V: TRBV10-3; J: TRBJ2-2; CDR3: CAISPDRVNTGELFF; DNA: TGTGCCATCAGCCCCGACAGGGTGAACACCGGGGAGCTGTTTTTT
D: TRBD1; size: NA; V: TRBV10-3; J: TRBJ1-2; CDR3: CASTGDYGYTF; DNA: TGTGCCAGTACAGGGGACTATGGCTACACCTTC